One and the same sample provided the 22 T cell receptor beta chains below, sequenced in a study of blood T cell repertoires in COVID-19. Method: immunoSEQ multiplex PCR; TCRdb's copy keeps in-frame clones and lacks some. The repertoire holds around 330,000 clones, with 90% as singletons. The sequenced sample was PBMCs or T cells enriched from blood (not recorded which). Receptors were obtained from a man aged 60 to 75 who had recovered from COVID-19.

This chain joins TRBV25-1 and TRBJ1-4, with D possibly matching TRBD1 (6 bases). Germline loops: CDR1 MGHDK, CDR2 SYGVNS. The CDR3 is made up of 16 amino acids. Trimming shortened V by 3 bases and J by 7 bases, and 18 bases separated the two germline ends. The CDR3 is CASSDLLRGSSEKLFF. The CDR3 DNA is TGTGCCAGCAGTGACCTGCTTAGGGGGTCGAGTGAAAAACTGTTTTTT. Based on the CDR3 plus reference TRBV25-1 and TRBJ1-4, the full variable domain is EADIYQTPRYLVIGTGKKITLECSQTMGHDKMYWYQQDPGMELHLIHYSYGVNSTEKGDLSSESTVSRIRTEHFPLTLESARPSHTSQYLCASSDLLRGSSEKLFFGSGTQLSVL.

This sequence joins TRBV20-1 and TRBJ1-3; D possibly corresponds to TRBD1 (5 bases). V was cut by 3 bases and J by 0 bases, with 9 bases left in between. Germline V CDR1 and CDR2: DFQATT, SNEGSKA (reference sequence). The CDR3 spans 14 residues. The CDR3 coding sequence is TGCAGTGCTAGTACAGGCGACTCTGGAAACACCATATATTTT. Translating it yields CSASTGDSGNTIYF.

The chain couples TRBV27 to TRBJ2-1; D might be TRBD1 (6 bases). This CDR3 has 15 residues. Germline lookup yields CDR1 MNHEY and CDR2 SMNVEV (reference sequence). V lost 5 bases, J lost 3 bases, and 14 bases lay in between. The DNA for the CDR3 is TGTGCCAGCAGTACGAGGGGGTATAACTACAATGAGCAGTTCTTC. This translates into CASSTRGYNYNEQFF.

The chain combines TRBV18 with TRBJ1-4, with D uncertain. This CDR3 has 15 amino acids. V gave up 2 bases and J gave up 5 bases, with 12 bases separating them. Germline CDR1 KGHSH, CDR2 LQKENI. As DNA, the CDR3 is TGTGCCAGCTCACCAGTCGCGGGTACAAATGAAAAACTGTTTTTT. It yields the protein CASSPVAGTNEKLFF.

The chain is built from TRBV15 and TRBJ1-5, with D perhaps matching TRBD1 (6 bases). The V end was cut by 3 bases, the J end by 6 bases, with 15 bases between. Germline V gene lookup returns CDR1 LNHNV and CDR2 YYDKDF (reference sequence). This CDR3 is built from 15 residues. The CDR3, as DNA: TGTGCCACCAGCAGGCAGCGGGGGCTTCGTCAGCCCCAGCATTTT. Translated, it gives CATSRQRGLRQPQHF.

The chain has TRBV6-5 and TRBJ2-7; D may be TRBD2 (6 bases). CDR3 length: 14 residues. Germline loops: CDR1 MNHEY, CDR2 SVGAGI. Trimming removed 7 bases at V and 0 bases at J, with 13 bases between. Here the CDR3 DNA reads TGTGCCAGCACCCTAGGAGGGTCCTCCTACGAGCAGTACTTC. It yields the protein CASTLGGSSYEQYF.

This clone was counted a few times. The chain is built from TRBV19 and TRBJ1-5, with D possibly being TRBD1 (5 bases). The CDR3 consists of 13 residues. Trimming took 7 bases from V and 4 from J, leaving 11 bases between them. Germline V gene lookup returns CDR1 LNHDA and CDR2 SQIVND (reference sequence). The DNA for the CDR3 is TGTGCCAGTACGGTCAGGGCTAATCAGCCCCAGCATTTT. Its translation: CASTVRANQPQHF.

The chain links TRBV19 to TRBJ1-5, with D tentatively TRBD1 (6 bases). The V gene's germline CDR1 is LNHDA and CDR2 SQIVND (reference sequence). Trimming removed 6 bases from V and 1 base from J, with 13 bases in between. There are 15 residues in the CDR3. The chain's CDR3 is CASREGVGSNQPQHF. The CDR3 coding sequence is TGTGCCAGTAGAGAGGGGGTTGGGAGCAATCAGCCCCAGCATTTT.

The chain couples TRBV30 to TRBJ2-1; D remains unclear. V shed 2 bases and J shed 5 bases, with 13 bases lying between them. The CDR3 spans 14 residues. CDR1 GTSNPN and CDR2 SVGIG come from the germline V gene (reference sequence). The DNA of the CDR3 is TGTGCCTGGAGTAAGCCATCCACAGACAATGAGCAGTTCTTC. Translation gives CAWSKPSTDNEQFF.

J is TRBJ1-4 and V is TRBV5-1; D perhaps matches TRBD1 (5 bases). This CDR3 contains 16 residues. The V gene's germline CDR1 is SGHRS and CDR2 YFSETQ. Trimming pared 2 bases from V and 8 bases from J, leaving 19 bases between. The CDR3 protein is CASSLPSGVPEEKLFF. The CDR3 region has the DNA TGCGCCAGCAGCTTACCCTCGGGGGTCCCCGAGGAAAAACTGTTTTTT.

This chain links TRBV5-1 with TRBJ1-4, with D possibly being TRBD1 (5 bases). Germline V gene data show CDR1 as SGHRS and CDR2 as YFSETQ. The CDR3 is 14 amino acids. Trimming cost V 4 bases and J 7 bases, with 14 bases left between them. CDR3 coding DNA: TGCGCCAGCAGCCTTCGGGGGGAGGGTGAAAAACTGTTTTTT. Residues: CASSLRGEGEKLFF.

The chain uses TRBV28 and TRBJ1-2, with no clear D. Germline assignment: CDR1 MDHEN and CDR2 SYDVKM. V lost 8 bases to trimming and J lost 4 bases, with 8 bases between them. The CDR3 sequence is 11 residues long. CDR3 nucleotide sequence: TGTGCCAGCCAGACAAGCTATGGCTACACCTTC. Its translation is CASQTSYGYTF.

V is TRBV10-1 and J is TRBJ2-5, with TRBD1 matching 9 bases. Germline V gene lookup returns CDR1 WNHNN and CDR2 SYGVQD (reference sequence). The CDR3 is made up of 15 amino acids. The V segment lost 4 bases and the J segment 5 bases; nucleotides outside the gene matches: 8. The CDR3 is CASSAGDREEETQYF. The CDR3 nucleotides read TGCGCCAGCAGTGCGGGGGACAGGGAGGAGGAGACCCAGTACTTC.

This chain links TRBV5-5 with TRBJ1-4, with 8 nucleotides matching TRBD1. Per the germline V gene, CDR1 is SGHKS and CDR2 is YYEKEE (reference sequence). CDR3 length: 15 amino acids. With 1 base clipped from V and 6 bases from J, the junction kept 5 bases outside the gene matches. CDR3 DNA: TGTGCCAGCAGCTTGCATGCGACAGGGGATGAAAAACTGTTTTTT. As protein: CASSLHATGDEKLFF.

Note on this clone: Other DNA sequences in this specimen translate into the identical CDR3. The genes are TRBV9 and TRBJ1-1; D is uncertain. This CDR3 has 14 residues. Germline assignment: CDR1 SGDLS and CDR2 YYNGEE. V was pared by 0 bases and J by 1 base, with 7 bases between. The CDR3 DNA follows: TGTGCCAGCAGCGTAGTTGGCTCGAACACTGAAGCTTTCTTT. Protein sequence: CASSVVGSNTEAFF.

The J gene is TRBJ1-2, the V gene TRBV30, with 7 bases fitting TRBD1. The V gene's germline CDR1 is GTSNPN and CDR2 SVGIG (reference sequence). The CDR3 spans 14 residues. Trimming removed 3 bases from V and 3 bases from J; junction bases left unmatched: 7. CDR3 DNA: TGTGCCTGGAGCACCGGCCAGGGGGACTATGGCTACACCTTC. This codes for CAWSTGQGDYGYTF.

This clone was recorded once. The genes are TRBV3-1 (or the pseudogene TRBV3-2) and TRBJ1-1; tentative D call: TRBD1 (6 bases). Germline CDR1 is LGHDT and CDR2 is YNNKEL (reference sequence). Trimming took 4 bases from V and 1 from J, leaving 10 bases between them. There are 14 residues in the CDR3. In DNA, the CDR3 is TGTGCCAGCAGCCGGGGACAACAGAACACTGAAGCTTTCTTT. Residues: CASSRGQQNTEAFF.

CDR3: CASSTGQGSEKLFF. The CDR3, as DNA: TGTGCCAGCAGCACTGGACAGGGCAGTGAAAAACTGTTTTTT. This chain connects TRBV7-9 to TRBJ1-4, with 8 bases matching TRBD1. CDR3 length: 14 residues. The trim removed 5 bases at V and 7 bases at J, leaving 6 bases unmatched. In germline, CDR1 is SEHNR, CDR2 FQNEAQ (reference sequence).

The rearrangement links TRBV6-4 to TRBJ1-5; D remains unclear. The CDR3 covers 13 residues. The germline V and J ends were trimmed by 2 bases and 6 bases, with 8 bases remaining between them. Germline CDR1 is MRHNA and CDR2 is SNTAGT. CDR3 in amino acids: CASSDEIGQPQHF. The CDR3 nucleotides read TGTGCCAGCAGTGACGAAATCGGTCAGCCCCAGCATTTT.

In this sample, this clone turned up a few times. The gene calls are TRBV4-2 and TRBJ2-5; 8 positions match TRBD2. Per the germline V gene, CDR1 is LGHNA and CDR2 is YNFKEQ. The CDR3 runs to 15 residues. V was pared by 0 bases and J by 4 bases, with 4 bases of the junction left unmatched. The CDR3 protein is CASSQETGGPETQYF. Written as DNA, the CDR3 is TGTGCCAGCAGCCAAGAGACGGGGGGGCCAGAGACCCAGTACTTC.

The chain carries TRBV18 and TRBJ1-2, with TRBD1 as a possible D gene (6 bases). The CDR3 is 15 amino acids. The V gene's germline CDR1 is KGHSH and CDR2 LQKENI. V was shortened by 3 bases and J by 3 bases, with 14 bases between the two germline ends. DNA of the CDR3: TGTGCCAGCTCACCCCAAGAGAACAGGGACTATGGCTACACCTTC. Protein sequence: CASSPQENRDYGYTF.

The CDR3 sequence: CAWSFSGGAPYEQFF. In DNA form, the CDR3 reads TGTGCCTGGAGTTTCAGCGGGGGGGCTCCCTATGAGCAGTTCTTC. The V gene is TRBV30, the J gene TRBJ2-1; TRBD2 matches at 10 bases. The CDR3 covers 15 residues. The germline V gene encodes CDR1 GTSNPN and CDR2 SVGIG (reference sequence). The V and J ends lost 2 bases and 8 bases, in that order; junction bases with no gene match: 9.